One sample yielded the 2 T cell receptor beta chains listed below, sequenced in a study of blood T cells in healthy people across ages. Using a J-beta primer mix together with a sample-barcoded 5' primer, a second PCR was run for about 6 to 11 cycles. From the 5' RACE reads, TCRdb called clonotypes with MiXCR, one entry per CDR3 protein. The sample has about 1.1 million distinct CDR3 sequences, roughly two fifths seen once. Sequencing used blood. These receptors were taken from a man between 18 and 29 years old in good health.

The genes are TRBV5-1 and TRBJ2-1, with TRBD1 as a possible D gene (6 bases). The germline V gene has CDR1 SGHRS and CDR2 YFSETQ. The V end lost 7 bases, the J end lost 7 bases, and 24 bases lay between the germline ends. The CDR3 loop spans 16 amino acids. The CDR3 nucleotides read TGCGCCAGCCATACATATACCGGGACAATAATTAATGAGCAGTTCTTC. It specifies CASHTYTGTIINEQFF.

This clonotype was observed many times. The chain recombines TRBV6-1 with TRBJ1-2; D remains ambiguous. V shed 2 bases and J shed 6 bases, with 16 bases lying between them. This CDR3 is built from 15 residues. Germline V CDR1 and CDR2: MNHNS, SASEGT. The CDR3 region has the DNA TGTGCCAGCAGTGAACTCGAGGGCACAAGTGATGGCTACACCTTC. Translated, it gives CASSELEGTSDGYTF.